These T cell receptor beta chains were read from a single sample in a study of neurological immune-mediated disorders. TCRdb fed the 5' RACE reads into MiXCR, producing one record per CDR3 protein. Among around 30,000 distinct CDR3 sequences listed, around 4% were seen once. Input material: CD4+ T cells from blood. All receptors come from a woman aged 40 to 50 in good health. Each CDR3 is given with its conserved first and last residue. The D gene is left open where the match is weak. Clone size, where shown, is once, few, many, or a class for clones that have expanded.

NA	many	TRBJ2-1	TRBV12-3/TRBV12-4	TGTGCCAGCAGTGGTAATGAGCAGTTCTTC	CASSGNEQFF
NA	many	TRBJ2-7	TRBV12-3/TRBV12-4	TGTGCCAGCAGTTTAGGGGGGAAAAGGGCCTACGAGCAGTACTTC	CASSLGGKRAYEQYF
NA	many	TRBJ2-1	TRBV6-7	TGTGCCAGCAGTTACTCGACAGTCCCCCCCCGATCGCAGTTCTTC	CASSYSTVPPRSQFF
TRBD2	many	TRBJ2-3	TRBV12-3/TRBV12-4	TGTGCCAGCAGAAACGCCGGGACTAGCGGGGGAGGGAGCACAGATACGCAGTATTTT	CASRNAGTSGGGSTDTQYF
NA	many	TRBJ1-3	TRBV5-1	TGCGCCAGCAGCTTGACGCCGGGCAGGTTCTACTCTGGAAACACCATATATTTT	CASSLTPGRFYSGNTIYF
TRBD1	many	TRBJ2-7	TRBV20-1	TGCAGTGCTAGAGCCGACAGGGATGTATCCTACGAGCAGTACTTC	CSARADRDVSYEQYF
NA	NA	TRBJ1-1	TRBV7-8	TGTGCCAGTAGCCCTAACACTGCCATGAACACTGAAGCTTTCTTT	CASSPNTAMNTEAFF
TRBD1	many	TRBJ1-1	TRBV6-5	TGTGCCAGCAGGGGAACAGGGGCCGGTGAAGCTTTCTTT	CASRGTGAGEAFF
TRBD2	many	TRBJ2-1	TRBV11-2	TGTGCCAGCAGCTCCGGGGGACTAGCTTACAATGAGCAGTTCTTC	CASSSGGLAYNEQFF
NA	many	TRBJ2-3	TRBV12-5	TGTGCTAGTGGTTTTGGCAGGAGCACAGATACGCAGTATTTT	CASGFGRSTDTQYF
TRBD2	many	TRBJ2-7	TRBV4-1	TGCGCCAGCAGCCGCGGACTAGCGGAACTTTACGAGCAGTACTTC	CASSRGLAELYEQYF
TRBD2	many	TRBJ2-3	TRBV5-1	TGCGCCAGCAGCTTGGGTCTAGCGGGGACCACAGATACGCAGTATTTT	CASSLGLAGTTDTQYF
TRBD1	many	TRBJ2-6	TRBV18	TGTGCCAGCTCACCCCGGTATGGACAGGGCCTTTCTGGGGCCAACGTCCTGACTTTC	CASSPRYGQGLSGANVLTF
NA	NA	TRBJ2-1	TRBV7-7	TGTGCTAGCAGCTTATCGGACAACTCTGAGCAGTTCTTC	CASSLSDNSEQFF
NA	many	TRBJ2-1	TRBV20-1	TGCAGTGCTCGAGCGCGTGCGCGCTACAATGAGCAGTTCTTC	CSARARARYNEQFF
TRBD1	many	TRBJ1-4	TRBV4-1	TGCGCCAGCAGCCAAGATCGGGGACAGATTAATGAAAAACTGTTTTTT	CASSQDRGQINEKLFF
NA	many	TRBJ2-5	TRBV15	TGTGCCACCAGCTACCGCCTGGTATCGGAGACCCAGTACTTC	CATSYRLVSETQYF
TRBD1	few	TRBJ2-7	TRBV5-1	TGCGCCAGCAGCTTGAGGGTTTCCGGGACAGTCACCTACGAGCAGTACTTC	CASSLRVSGTVTYEQYF
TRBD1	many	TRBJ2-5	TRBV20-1	TGCAGTGCTAGAACCACCGGGACAGGGGGCCGGGAGACCCAGTACTTC	CSARTTGTGGRETQYF
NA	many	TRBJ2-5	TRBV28	TGTGCCAGCAGACCTGCCGGGACAAACAAAGAGACCCAGTACTTC	CASRPAGTNKETQYF
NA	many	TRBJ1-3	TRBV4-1	TGCGCCAGCAGCCAAGAGGGAATGAGGGATACTGGAAACACCATATATTTT	CASSQEGMRDTGNTIYF
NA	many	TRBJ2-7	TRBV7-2	TGTGCCAGCAGCTCACTGCCTCTGGACGAGCAGTACTTC	CASSSLPLDEQYF
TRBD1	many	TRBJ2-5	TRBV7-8	TGTGCCAGCAGCTCCCCTAGACAGGGGGGCCAAGAGACCCAGTACTTC	CASSSPRQGGQETQYF
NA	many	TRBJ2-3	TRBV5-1	TGCGCCAGCAAAATTCTAAGCGCGGGTGACACAGATACGCAGTATTTT	CASKILSAGDTDTQYF
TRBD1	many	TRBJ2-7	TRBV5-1	TGCGCCAGCAGCCAGAGGCCGGGACAGGACTACGAGCAGTACTTC	CASSQRPGQDYEQYF
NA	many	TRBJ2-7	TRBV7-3	TGTGCCAGCAGCTTAGACCCATCCTACGAGCAGTACTTC	CASSLDPSYEQYF
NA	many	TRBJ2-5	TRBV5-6	TGTGCCAGCAGCTTGGCAGCCCCCCTGGAGACCCAGTACTTC	CASSLAAPLETQYF
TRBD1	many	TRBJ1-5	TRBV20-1	TGCAGTGCTAGAGAGGGACAGTACAATCAGCCCCAGCATTTT	CSAREGQYNQPQHF
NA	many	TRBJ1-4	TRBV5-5	TGTGCCAGCAGCTTGGTGACTAATGAAAAACTGTTTTTT	CASSLVTNEKLFF
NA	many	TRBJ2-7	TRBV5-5	TGTGCCAGCAGCTTGGATTGGGTCACCTACGAGCAGTACTTC	CASSLDWVTYEQYF
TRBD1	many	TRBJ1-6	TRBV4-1	TGCGCCAGCAGCCAAGATGTCACAGGGGTTTCACCCCTCCACTTT	CASSQDVTGVSPLHF
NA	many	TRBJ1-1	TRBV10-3	TGTGCCATCAGAGGGGAGGGTGAAGCTTTCTTT	CAIRGEGEAFF
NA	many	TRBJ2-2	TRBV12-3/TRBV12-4	TGTGCCAGCAGTTTACTCTCTGGAGCTGGCACCGGGGAGCTGTTTTTT	CASSLLSGAGTGELFF
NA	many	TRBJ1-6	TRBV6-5	TGTGCCAGCAGTTACTCGCGCACTGGGAATTCACCCCTCCACTTT	CASSYSRTGNSPLHF
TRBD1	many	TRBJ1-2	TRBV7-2	TGTGCCAGCAGCTTACTCAGGGGGTCCGGTGGCTACACCTTC	CASSLLRGSGGYTF
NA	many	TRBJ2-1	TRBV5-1	TGCGCCAGCAGCCCAATAGCCCAGGGTTTGGGTTACAATGAGCAGTTCTTC	CASSPIAQGLGYNEQFF
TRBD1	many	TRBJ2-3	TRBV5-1	TGCGCCAGCAGCCCGAGGGACAGGGGGCAGGATACGCAGTATTTT	CASSPRDRGQDTQYF
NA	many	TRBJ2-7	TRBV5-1	TGCGCCAGCAGCTTGATCGGGGTATACGAGCAGTACTTC	CASSLIGVYEQYF
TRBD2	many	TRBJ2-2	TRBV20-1	TGCAGTGTTCAGCGGGGAAACACCGGGGAGCTGTTTTTT	CSVQRGNTGELFF
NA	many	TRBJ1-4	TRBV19	TGTGCCAGTAGTATCGTCGGGGGGTTGAAGAAACTGTTTTTT	CASSIVGGLKKLFF
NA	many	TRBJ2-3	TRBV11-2	TGTGCCAGCAGACCTCAGCTGCGTAGCACAGATACGCAGTATTTT	CASRPQLRSTDTQYF
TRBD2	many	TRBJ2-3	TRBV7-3	TGTGCCAGCAGCTTACAAGCGGGGGCCCTCACAGATACGCAGTATTTT	CASSLQAGALTDTQYF